The source of this TCR beta chain is a study of T-cell memory formation after mild COVID-19. MiXCR, run by TCRdb on the 5' RACE reads, gives a single entry per CDR3 protein. The data hold fewer than 350,000 distinct CDR3 sequences, with over 15% observed a single time. This CDR3 contains 13 residues. V lost 10 bases to trimming and J lost 1 base, with 13 bases between them. Germline V lookup: CDR1 MNHEY, CDR2 SVGAGI. The TCR comes from a man aged 18-30 years who had mild COVID-19 (a few samples of this study predate the infection). Cell type and time point are not known. The chain recombines TRBV6-5 with TRBJ1-1; a weak D match, TRBD1 (6 bases). The sample taken for sequencing was PBMCs or a T cell subset sorted from them (not recorded which). In DNA, the CDR3 is TGTGCCACCACGGCAGGGGCGAACACTGAAGCTTTCTTT. Its protein product is CATTAGANTEAFF.